The 18 T cell receptor beta chains below were found in one sample sequenced in a study of neurological immune-mediated disorders. Noted time point: technical triplicate 3. TCRdb itself ran the 5' RACE reads through MiXCR, one entry per CDR3 protein. The repertoire holds 25,000 to 30,000 distinct CDR3 sequences, with around 16% as singletons. The sample taken for sequencing was CD4+ T cells from blood. The receptors come from a female donor with HTLV-1-associated myelopathy (HAM/TSP).

This clonotype was counted ten times or more. This chain uses TRBV21-1 with TRBJ1-3; the table's D call of TRBD1 was not tested on the DNA. TRBV21-1 is recorded as a pseudogene. The CDR3 has 15 residues. CDR3 DNA: TGTGCCAGCAGCAAAGTGGGGGGCGCTGGAAACACCATATATTTT. This encodes CASSKVGGAGNTIYF.

This clonotype has a count of ten or more. The chain has TRBV20-1 and TRBJ1-4, with a weak D call TRBD1 (5 bases). This CDR3 has 15 amino acids. Looked up from germline, CDR1 is DFQATT and CDR2 is SNEGSKA (reference sequence). Deletions cut 0 bases from V and 8 bases from J, with 16 bases between. The DNA for the CDR3 is TGCAGTGCTAGAGAGGCGGGGAGTGGGGGAGAAAAACTGTTTTTT. As protein: CSAREAGSGGEKLFF.

This clonotype appeared many times. This chain links TRBV5-1 with TRBJ2-2; maybe TRBD2 (7 bases). Germline-derived CDR1 and CDR2 are SGHRS and YFSETQ. The CDR3 spans 16 residues. The ends were cut back, 0 bases at V and 7 bases at J, with 16 bases in the middle. The CDR3 DNA is TGCGCCAGCAGCTTGGCGGGGGGACAAAGGAACGGGGAGCTGTTTTTT. Its protein product is CASSLAGGQRNGELFF.

In this sample, this clonotype turned up many times. Written as DNA, the CDR3 is TGTGCCAGCAGCTTAGAGAGCGGGGGAGCGCTGTTTTTT. This encodes CASSLESGGALFF. This sequence joins TRBV7-6 and TRBJ2-2; 8 nucleotides line up with TRBD2. CDR1 is SGHVS and CDR2 is FNYEAQ in the germline V gene. Trimming at V came to 1 base and at J to 13 bases, leaving 5 bases not matched to a gene. The CDR3 covers 13 residues.

This clonotype was found many times. This sequence joins TRBV5-6 and TRBJ2-1; 12 nucleotides agree with TRBD2. This CDR3 has 15 amino acids. Unmatched junction bases numbered 3, after V lost 2 bases and J lost 6 bases. Germline V gene lookup returns CDR1 SGHDT and CDR2 YYEEEE. This CDR3 reads CASSFPSGRGNEQFF. CDR3 coding DNA: TGTGCCAGCAGCTTCCCTAGCGGGAGGGGCAATGAGCAGTTCTTC.

In this sample, this clonotype turned up many times. V usage is TRBV29-1 and J usage is TRBJ2-7; D is perhaps TRBD1 or TRBD2 (5 bases each). From germline, CDR1 is SQVTM and CDR2 ANQGSEA. Trimming cost V 7 bases and J 0 bases, with 16 bases left between them. This CDR3 spans 14 amino acids. DNA for the CDR3: TGCAGCGCTAGTCCCGGGGCATACTCCTACGAGCAGTACTTC. Protein product: CSASPGAYSYEQYF.

This clonotype has at least ten counts. The chain joins TRBV5-1 to TRBJ2-1; possibly TRBD2 for D (5 bases). The CDR3 sequence is 13 residues long. CDR1 is SGHRS and CDR2 is YFSETQ in the germline V gene. The V gene lost 4 bases and the J gene lost 6 bases, with 11 bases spanning the gap. The CDR3 here is CASSLTRVNEQFF. In DNA, the CDR3 is TGCGCCAGCAGCCTGACGAGGGTCAATGAGCAGTTCTTC.

This clonotype occurred a few times. The chain links TRBV10-3 to TRBJ2-3, with TRBD2 as a possible D gene (6 bases). Deletions cut 8 bases from V and 0 bases from J, with 27 bases between. CDR3 length: 19 amino acids. Germline-derived CDR1 and CDR2 are ENHRY and SYGVKD. The CDR3 DNA reads as TGTGCCATCCGGGGAGGAAGAGACCCACGAAATGTGAGCACAGATACGCAGTATTTT. Protein: CAIRGGRDPRNVSTDTQYF.

This clonotype was counted ten times or more. The V and J genes are TRBV9 and TRBJ2-6; D unresolved. V was clipped by 0 bases and J by 0 bases, with 4 bases between them. Germline loops: CDR1 SGDLS, CDR2 YYNGEE. The CDR3 has 15 amino acids. CDR3 protein: CASSVVISGANVLTF. The CDR3 DNA is TGTGCCAGCAGCGTAGTAATCTCTGGGGCCAACGTCCTGACTTTC.

The sample holds many counts of this clonotype. The rearrangement joins TRBV28 to TRBJ2-1, with 7 positions matching TRBD1. Trimming at V came to 7 bases and at J to 2 bases, leaving 5 bases not matched to a gene. Germline V gene data show CDR1 as MDHEN and CDR2 as SYDVKM. The CDR3 sequence is 14 residues long. For the CDR3, the DNA is TGTGCCAGCAAAAACGACAGGGCCTACAATGAGCAGTTCTTC. It yields the protein CASKNDRAYNEQFF.

This clonotype has a count of ten or more. The chain employs TRBV20-1 and TRBJ2-7; 12 nucleotides line up with TRBD2. CDR1 is DFQATT and CDR2 is SNEGSKA in the germline V gene (reference sequence). CDR3 length equals 14 residues. With V trimmed by 1 base and J by 7 bases, 5 bases remained unmatched. In DNA form, the CDR3 reads TGCAGTGCTAGAGGACTAGCGGGAGCGAGGGAGCAGTACTTC. As protein: CSARGLAGAREQYF.

At least ten counts were recorded for this clonotype. V and J are TRBV20-1 and TRBJ2-7; D unclear. CDR3 length: 14 residues. Germline CDR1 reads DFQATT; CDR2 reads SNEGSKA (reference sequence). The V and J ends lost 6 bases and 2 bases respectively, with 17 bases between them. CDR3 nucleotides: TGCAGTGCGACGCGCGCCCCCGAGGCCTACGAGCAGTACTTC. This codes for CSATRAPEAYEQYF.

This clonotype was observed at least ten times. V usage is TRBV7-9 and J usage is TRBJ1-2; TRBD1 is a possible D gene (5 bases). This CDR3 contains 13 residues. Trimming removed 5 bases at V and 3 bases at J, with 10 bases between. Per the germline V gene, CDR1 is SEHNR and CDR2 is FQNEAQ (reference sequence). CDR3 sequence (DNA): TGTGCCAGCAGCCCGACAGTTGACTATGGCTACACCTTC. Its translation is CASSPTVDYGYTF.

Many counts were recorded for this clonotype. V and J are TRBV12-3 or TRBV12-4 and TRBJ2-3, with TRBD2 matching 9 bases. V gave up 3 bases and J gave up 2 bases; unmatched junction bases: 3. This CDR3 region has 15 residues. The CDR3 nucleotides read TGTGCCAGCAGTTTGGCTAGCGGGAACACAGATACGCAGTATTTT. It codes for CASSLASGNTDTQYF.

By share, this clonotype counts as medium-sized. The V call is TRBV4-3, the J call TRBJ2-3; maybe TRBD1 (5 bases). Germline V gives CDR1 LGHNA, CDR2 YSLEER. This CDR3 region has 15 residues. Trimming removed 1 base from V and 2 bases from J, with 10 bases in between. The CDR3 here is CASSQVTGATDTQYF. The CDR3, as DNA: TGCGCCAGCAGCCAAGTAACAGGAGCCACAGATACGCAGTATTTT.

This clonotype was seen many times. The chain has TRBV4-2 and TRBJ2-7; TRBD2 agrees at 8 bases. With 0 bases clipped from V and 5 bases from J, the junction kept 9 bases outside the gene matches. CDR1 and CDR2 (germline): LGHNA, YNFKEQ. The CDR3 loop spans 16 amino acids. CDR3 sequence: CASSQDGAAGEDEQYF. The CDR3 bases are TGTGCCAGCAGCCAAGACGGGGCAGCGGGAGAAGACGAGCAGTACTTC.

This clonotype was recorded many times. The CDR3, as DNA: TGCAGCGTTGAACTTGGGGTAGTGGATGGCTACACCTTC. It translates to CSVELGVVDGYTF. The chain couples TRBV29-1 to TRBJ1-2; no reliable D call. Germline V gene sequence: CDR1 SQVTM, CDR2 ANQGSEA. CDR3 size: 13 residues. Between the trimmed V and J ends, which lost 2 bases and 6 bases, there was a span of 13 bases.

This clonotype occurred many times. This chain links TRBV7-9 with TRBJ2-3; D is uncertain. CDR1 is SEHNR, CDR2 FQNEAQ, per germline (reference sequence). Trimming left V 6 bases short and J 6 bases short, with 10 bases between. The CDR3 is 12 residues long. DNA for the CDR3: TGTGCCAGCAGTTTCGAAGGGGATACGCAGTATTTT. Amino acid sequence: CASSFEGDTQYF.